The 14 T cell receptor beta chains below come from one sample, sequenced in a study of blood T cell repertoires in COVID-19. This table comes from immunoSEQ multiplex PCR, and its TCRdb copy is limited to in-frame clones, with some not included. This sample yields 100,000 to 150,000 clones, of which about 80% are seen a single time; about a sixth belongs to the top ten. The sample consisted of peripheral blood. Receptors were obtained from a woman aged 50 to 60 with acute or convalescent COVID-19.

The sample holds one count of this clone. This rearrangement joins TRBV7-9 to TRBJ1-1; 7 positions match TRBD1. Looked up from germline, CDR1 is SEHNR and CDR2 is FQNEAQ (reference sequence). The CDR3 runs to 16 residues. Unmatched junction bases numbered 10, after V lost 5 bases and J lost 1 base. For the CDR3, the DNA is TGTGCCAGCAGCCAACCGACCGACAGGGCGAACACTGAAGCTTTCTTT. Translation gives CASSQPTDRANTEAFF.

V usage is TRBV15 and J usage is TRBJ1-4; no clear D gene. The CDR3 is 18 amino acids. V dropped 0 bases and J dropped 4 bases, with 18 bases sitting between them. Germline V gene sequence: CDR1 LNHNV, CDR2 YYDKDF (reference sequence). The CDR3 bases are TGTGCCACCAGCAGAGATCGCTTTCTCGCGGCGAATAATGAAAAACTGTTTTTT. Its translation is CATSRDRFLAANNEKLFF.

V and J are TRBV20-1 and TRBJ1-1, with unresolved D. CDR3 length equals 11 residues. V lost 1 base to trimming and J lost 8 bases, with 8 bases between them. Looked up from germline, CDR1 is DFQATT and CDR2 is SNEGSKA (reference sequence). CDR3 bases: TGCAGTGCTAGAGGACTTACGGAAGCTTTCTTT. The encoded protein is CSARGLTEAFF.

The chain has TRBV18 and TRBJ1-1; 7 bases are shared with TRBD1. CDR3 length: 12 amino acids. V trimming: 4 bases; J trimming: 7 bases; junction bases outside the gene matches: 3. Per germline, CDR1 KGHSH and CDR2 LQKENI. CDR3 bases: TGTGCCAGCTCACTCGACAGGGTTGAAGCTTTCTTT. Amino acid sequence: CASSLDRVEAFF.

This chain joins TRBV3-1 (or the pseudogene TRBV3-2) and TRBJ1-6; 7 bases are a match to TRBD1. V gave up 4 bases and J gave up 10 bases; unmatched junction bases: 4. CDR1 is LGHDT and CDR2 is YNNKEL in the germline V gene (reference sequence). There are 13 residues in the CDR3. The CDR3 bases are TGTGCCAGCAGCCGCGAACAGGGGTCACCCCTCCACTTT. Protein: CASSREQGSPLHF.

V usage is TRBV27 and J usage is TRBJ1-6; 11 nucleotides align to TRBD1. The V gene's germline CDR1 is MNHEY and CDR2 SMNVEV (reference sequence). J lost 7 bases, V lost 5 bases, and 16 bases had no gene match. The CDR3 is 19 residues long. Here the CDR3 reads CASSPLLDRGRLINSPLHF. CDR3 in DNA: TGTGCCAGCAGTCCCCTCCTGGACAGGGGGCGCCTCATAAATTCACCCCTCCACTTT.

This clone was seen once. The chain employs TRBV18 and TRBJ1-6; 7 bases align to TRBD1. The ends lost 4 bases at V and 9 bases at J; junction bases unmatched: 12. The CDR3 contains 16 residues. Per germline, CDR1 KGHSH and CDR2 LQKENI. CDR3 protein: CASSRDSRRASSPLHF. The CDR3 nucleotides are TGTGCCAGCTCACGGGACAGTCGACGTGCAAGTTCACCCCTCCACTTT. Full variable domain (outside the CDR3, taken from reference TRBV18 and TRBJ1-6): NAGVMQNPRHLVRRRGQEARLRCSPMKGHSHVYWYRQLPEEGLKFMVYLQKENIIDESGMPKERFSAEFPKEGPSILRIQQVVRGDSAAYFCASSRDSRRASSPLHFGNGTRLTVT.

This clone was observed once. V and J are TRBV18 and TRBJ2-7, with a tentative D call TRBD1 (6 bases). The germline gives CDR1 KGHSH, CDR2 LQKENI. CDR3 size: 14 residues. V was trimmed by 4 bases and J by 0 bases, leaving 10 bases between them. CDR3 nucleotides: TGTGCCAGCTCACAGACAGGAGACTCCTACGAGCAGTACTTC. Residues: CASSQTGDSYEQYF. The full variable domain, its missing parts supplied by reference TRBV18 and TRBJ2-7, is NAGVMQNPRHLVRRRGQEARLRCSPMKGHSHVYWYRQLPEEGLKFMVYLQKENIIDESGMPKERFSAEFPKEGPSILRIQQVVRGDSAAYFCASSQTGDSYEQYFGPGTRLTVT.

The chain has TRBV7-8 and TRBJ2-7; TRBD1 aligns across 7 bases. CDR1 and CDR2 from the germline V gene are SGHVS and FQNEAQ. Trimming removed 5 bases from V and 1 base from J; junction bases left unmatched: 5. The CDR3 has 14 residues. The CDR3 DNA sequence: TGTGCCAGCAGCCGTGACAGGGATTCCTACGAGCAGTACTTC. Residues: CASSRDRDSYEQYF.

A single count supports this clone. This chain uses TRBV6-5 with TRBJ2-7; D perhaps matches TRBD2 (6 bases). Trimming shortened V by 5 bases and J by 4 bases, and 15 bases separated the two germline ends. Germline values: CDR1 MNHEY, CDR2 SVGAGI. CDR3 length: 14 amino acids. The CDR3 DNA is TGTGCCAGCAGTACGGAGGGTTCGACTTACGAGCAGTACTTC. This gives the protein CASSTEGSTYEQYF.

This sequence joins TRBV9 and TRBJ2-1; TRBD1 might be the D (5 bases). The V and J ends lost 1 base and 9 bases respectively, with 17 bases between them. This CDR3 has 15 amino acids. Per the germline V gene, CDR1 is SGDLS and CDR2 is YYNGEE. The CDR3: CASSVLQVLNSEQFF. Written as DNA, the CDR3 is TGTGCCAGCAGCGTACTACAGGTCTTGAATAGTGAGCAGTTCTTC.

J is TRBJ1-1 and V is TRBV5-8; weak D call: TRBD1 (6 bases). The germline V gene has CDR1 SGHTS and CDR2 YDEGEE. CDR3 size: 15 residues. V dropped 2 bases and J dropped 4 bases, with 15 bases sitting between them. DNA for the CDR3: TGTGCCAGCAGCTTCGCAACAGGGTACGGCACTGAAGCTTTCTTT. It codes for CASSFATGYGTEAFF.

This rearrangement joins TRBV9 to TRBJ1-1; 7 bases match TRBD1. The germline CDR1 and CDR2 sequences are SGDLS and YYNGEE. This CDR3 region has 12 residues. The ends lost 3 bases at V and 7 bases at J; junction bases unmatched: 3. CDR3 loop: CASSDRDSEAFF. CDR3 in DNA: TGTGCCAGCAGCGACCGGGACAGTGAAGCTTTCTTT.

The CDR3 here is CASSLILGGTGTDTQYF. CDR3 nucleotide sequence: TGTGCCAGCAGCTTGATCCTCGGGGGTACTGGCACAGATACGCAGTATTTT. This chain uses TRBV5-8 with TRBJ2-3, with D possibly TRBD2 on 6 matching bases. The CDR3 consists of 17 residues. CDR1 is SGHTS and CDR2 is YDEGEE in the germline V gene. V lost 1 base, J lost 1 base, and 16 bases lay in between.